This T cell receptor beta chain appears in the sequencing data of a study of early T cells in non-severe SARS-CoV-2 infection. On the study more broadly: Unpaired chains resulted from sequencing bulk RNA of unsorted whole blood. Regarding the study as a whole: The matching step, a VDJdb search, favored anti-spike CD8 responses and missed private and CD4 specificities.

V lost 4 bases, J lost 7 bases, and 17 bases lay in between. Germline V gives CDR1 SGHAT, CDR2 FQNNGV. This CDR3 is built from 15 residues. TCRdb fed the 5' RACE reads into MiXCR, producing one record per CDR3 protein. The sample contains over 100,000 distinct CDR3 sequences, 10% to 15% of which appear only once. A word on this clonotype: Its antigen remains unidentified.

This chain connects TRBV11-2 to TRBJ2-1, with D possibly being TRBD2 (5 bases). The TCR sequence derives from an adult who was a healthcare worker with PCR-confirmed SARS-CoV-2 infection or an uninfected control (not recorded which). The specimen sequenced was whole blood. The CDR3 spells CASSSLDGIRNEQFF. CDR3 in DNA: TGTGCCAGCAGCTCCCTTGACGGGATCAGGAATGAGCAGTTCTTC.